These 15 T cell receptor beta chains were all obtained from the same sample, sequenced in a study of siplizumab effects on memory and regulatory T cells. Assay: immunoSEQ multiplex PCR; the TCRdb copy retains only in-frame clones and omits some. The table records 85,000 to 130,000 clones, approximately 92% of them present only once. Sequencing input: CD4+ T cells sorted from blood. These receptors all stem from a human donor in good health. Some clones in this sample may be carry-over from other donors' samples.

V gene TRBV5-1 combines with J gene TRBJ1-3; 7 positions agree with TRBD1. Trimming cost V 0 bases and J 3 bases; bases outside gene matches: 3. Germline V gives CDR1 SGHRS, CDR2 YFSETQ. The CDR3 has 15 residues. CDR3 DNA sequence: TGCGCCAGCAGCTTGGGACAGGGAGGTGGAAACACCATATATTTT. Protein: CASSLGQGGGNTIYF.

This sequence joins TRBV9 and TRBJ2-2; the D is unclear. The CDR3 has 14 amino acids. V gave up 0 bases and J gave up 5 bases, with 8 bases separating them. Looked up from germline, CDR1 is SGDLS and CDR2 is YYNGEE. This CDR3 reads CASSVDLRTGELFF. The DNA for the CDR3 is TGTGCCAGCAGCGTAGATCTCCGGACCGGGGAGCTGTTTTTT.

The V gene is TRBV19, the J gene TRBJ1-4, with D hard to call. The CDR3 covers 15 residues. The germline V gene has CDR1 LNHDA and CDR2 SQIVND (reference sequence). The ends were cut back, 5 bases at V and 3 bases at J, with 13 bases in the middle. The CDR3 coding sequence is TGTGCCAGTAGTCGGGGAGGACTGTCTAATGAAAAACTGTTTTTT. It yields the protein CASSRGGLSNEKLFF.

As concerns this clone: One end of the junction is discordant with germline, which a read error may explain. The chain links TRBV7-7 to TRBJ2-1; TRBD2 matches 14 bases. The CDR3 runs 16 residues. Germline values: CDR1 SSHAT, CDR2 FNYEAQ (reference sequence). The CDR3 DNA reads as TGTGCTAGCAGCTTGGGGACTAGCGGGAGTGTTGATGAGCAGTTCTTC. Amino acids: CASSLGTSGSVDEQFF.

Here the CDR3 reads CASSLGGVQETQYF. Written as DNA, the CDR3 is TGTGCCAGCAGCTTAGGAGGGGTCCAAGAGACCCAGTACTTC. The rearrangement links TRBV7-3 to TRBJ2-5; D might be TRBD2 (6 bases). This CDR3 is 14 amino acids long. Germline V gene sequence: CDR1 SGHTA, CDR2 FQGTGA. V lost 2 bases and J 1 base, leaving 8 bases between the germline ends.

This clone was recorded only once. This sequence joins TRBV6-4 and TRBJ2-3; D gene uncertain. The V gene lost 0 bases and the J gene lost 5 bases, with 6 bases spanning the gap. There are 13 residues in the CDR3. Germline CDR1 and CDR2: MRHNA and SNTAGT. The CDR3 spells CASSDSGLDTQYF. For the CDR3, the DNA is TGTGCCAGCAGTGACTCGGGGTTAGATACGCAGTATTTT.

The rearrangement joins TRBV14 to TRBJ1-3; D is possibly TRBD1 (5 bases). The CDR3 loop spans 17 amino acids. V was trimmed by 4 bases and J by 0 bases, leaving 16 bases between them. Germline V CDR1 and CDR2: SGHDN, FVKESK. The CDR3 DNA reads as TGTGCCAGCAGCCGACATCCCGGGACTCTCTCTGGAAACACCATATATTTT. This translates into CASSRHPGTLSGNTIYF.

The V gene is TRBV27, the J gene TRBJ2-1; either TRBD1 or TRBD2 may supply D (6 bases each). Per germline, CDR1 MNHEY and CDR2 SMNVEV (reference sequence). V lost 8 bases and J 5 bases, leaving 22 bases between the germline ends. This CDR3 spans 16 amino acids. The CDR3 loop is CASRGLSGQGHNEQFF. The CDR3 DNA is TGTGCCAGCCGGGGGTTGAGCGGGCAGGGGCACAATGAGCAGTTCTTC.

This rearrangement joins TRBV7-2 to TRBJ2-1; 10 positions agree with TRBD2. This CDR3 is built from 16 residues. J gave up 9 bases and V 5 bases, and 13 bases lay outside the gene matches. From germline, CDR1 is SGHTA and CDR2 FQGNSA. The CDR3 protein is CASSAFGAGGPPEQFF. The CDR3 DNA is TGTGCCAGCAGCGCCTTCGGAGCGGGAGGGCCCCCTGAGCAGTTCTTC.

The chain combines TRBV6-1 with TRBJ2-3; D ambiguous. This CDR3 is 13 amino acids long. The V gene lost 5 bases and the J gene lost 5 bases, with 11 bases spanning the gap. Germline V gives CDR1 MNHNS, CDR2 SASEGT. In nucleotides, the CDR3 is TGTGCCAGCAGTTCCCAATCCTTAGATACGCAGTATTTT. Protein: CASSSQSLDTQYF.

This clone has just one count. J is TRBJ2-2 and V is TRBV7-3; a possible D gene is TRBD2 (6 bases). The germline CDR1 and CDR2 sequences are SGHTA and FQGTGA. V gave up 5 bases and J gave up 5 bases, with 12 bases separating them. The CDR3 runs 14 residues. The CDR3 DNA sequence: TGTGCCAGCAGCCGACTAGGAAAGACCGGGGAGCTGTTTTTT. It specifies CASSRLGKTGELFF.

V usage is TRBV11-2 and J usage is TRBJ2-7; D possibly corresponds to TRBD2 (5 bases). V shed 3 bases and J shed 12 bases, with 12 bases lying between them. Germline CDR1 SGHAT, CDR2 FQNNGV. The CDR3 loop spans 11 amino acids. In nucleotides, the CDR3 is TGTGCCAGCAGCTTTGGGAGATTCCCGTACTTC. Amino acid sequence: CASSFGRFPYF.

The chain uses TRBV5-1 and TRBJ2-7; D possibly corresponds to TRBD1 (5 bases). Per the germline V gene, CDR1 is SGHRS and CDR2 is YFSETQ. Between the trimmed V and J ends, which lost 2 bases and 2 bases, there was a span of 14 bases. The CDR3 extends over 15 amino acids. CDR3 sequence reads: CASSLGWQGPYEQYF. DNA of the CDR3: TGCGCCAGCAGCTTAGGATGGCAGGGCCCCTACGAGCAGTACTTC.

The chain carries TRBV6-1 and TRBJ1-5, with TRBD1 matching 7 bases. The CDR3 covers 14 residues. V lost 2 bases, J lost 7 bases, and 5 bases stayed unmatched. Germline V lookup: CDR1 MNHNS, CDR2 SASEGT. DNA for the CDR3: TGTGCCAGCAGTGAACCAGGGGGGTCGCAGCCCCAGCATTTT. Its protein product is CASSEPGGSQPQHF.

The chain combines TRBV7-3 with TRBJ2-1, with 9 bases fitting TRBD2. Germline loops: CDR1 SGHTA, CDR2 FQGTGA. The V and J ends lost 5 bases and 8 bases, in that order; junction bases with no gene match: 7. CDR3 length equals 14 residues. Here the CDR3 reads CASSSLAGADEQFF. The CDR3 DNA sequence: TGTGCCAGCAGCAGCTTAGCGGGAGCGGATGAGCAGTTCTTC.